This T cell receptor (beta chain) was retrieved from a study of T cells after yellow fever vaccination. Via MiXCR, TCRdb re-called the 5' RACE reads, giving one row per CDR3 protein. Of about 300,000 distinct CDR3 sequences in the sample, around 6.8% were seen once. V was cut by 2 bases and J by 4 bases, with 15 bases left in between. This CDR3 comprises 15 residues. Germline-derived CDR1 and CDR2 are MNHEY and SMNVEV (reference sequence). The sequencing here drew on PBMCs, taken roughly 46 days after the first yellow fever vaccination. This receptor was obtained from a man aged 18 to 29 who received the YFV17D yellow fever vaccine. The chain links TRBV27 to TRBJ2-7, with unresolved D. The CDR3 spells CASSLKSGGLYEQYF. The CDR3 nucleotides are TGTGCCAGCAGTTTAAAATCAGGTGGGCTATACGAGCAGTACTTC.